These 8 T cell receptor beta chains share one sample of origin, sequenced in a study of cytomegalovirus exposure and HLA in healthy donors. The repertoire was sequenced with immunoSEQ multiplex PCR; TCRdb's copy has only in-frame clones and lacks some. The sample shows some 130,000 clones, roughly 79% of them seen only once. The sample taken for sequencing was PBMCs. Receptors were obtained from a man aged 25 to 40 in good health and CMV-seropositive.

The CDR3 region has the DNA TGTGCCAGCTCACCAAACAGGGAGGGCGGCTACACCTTC. Translating gives CASSPNREGGYTF. The rearrangement links TRBV18 to TRBJ1-2; maybe TRBD1 (6 bases). This CDR3 comprises 13 residues. V was trimmed by 2 bases and J by 8 bases, leaving 12 bases between them. CDR1 KGHSH and CDR2 LQKENI come from the germline V gene.

The genes are TRBV7-7 and TRBJ2-5; tentative D call: TRBD1 (6 bases). Trimming removed 1 base from V and 4 bases from J, with 13 bases in between. CDR3 length: 15 residues. Germline loops: CDR1 SSHAT, CDR2 FNYEAQ (reference sequence). The CDR3 loop reads CASSLGQGLGETQYF. As DNA, the CDR3 is TGTGCCAGCAGCTTAGGGCAGGGGCTGGGAGAGACCCAGTACTTC.

This chain connects TRBV5-4 to TRBJ1-1; D ambiguous. Germline assignment: CDR1 SGHNT and CDR2 YYREEE (reference sequence). Trimming cost V 5 bases and J 1 base, with 9 bases left between them. This CDR3 is 13 amino acids long. This chain's CDR3 is CASSPEQNTEAFF. In DNA, the CDR3 is TGTGCCAGCAGTCCTGAGCAGAACACTGAAGCTTTCTTT.

As regards this clone: One end of the junction does not line up with germline, which may come from a read error. The J gene is TRBJ2-7, the V gene TRBV19; 7 bases align to TRBD1. From germline, CDR1 is LNHDA and CDR2 SQIVND (reference sequence). The length of the CDR3 is 12 residues. CDR3 residues: CASSIGMDRMDF. Written as DNA, the CDR3 is TGTGCCAGTAGTATAGGGATGGACAGGATGGACTTC. Filled out from reference TRBV19 and TRBJ2-7, the complete variable domain reads DGGITQSPKYLFRKEGQNVTLSCEQNLNHDAMYWYRQDPGQGLRLIYYSQIVNDFQKGDIAEGYSVSREKKESFPLTVTSAQKNPTAFYLCASSIGMDRMDFGPGTRLTVT.

CDR3 DNA sequence: TGTGCCAGCAGTTTAAGGTTCAGGGGTGAGTACGAGCAGTACTTC. It codes for CASSLRFRGEYEQYF. This chain links TRBV27 with TRBJ2-7; possible D gene TRBD1, 6 bases. This CDR3 contains 15 residues. The germline CDR1 and CDR2 sequences are MNHEY and SMNVEV (reference sequence). V was pared by 2 bases and J by 4 bases, with 15 bases between.

The rearrangement uses TRBV7-8 and TRBJ1-5, with 8 bases fitting TRBD1. Germline-derived CDR1 and CDR2 are SGHVS and FQNEAQ. V trimming: 4 bases; J trimming: 5 bases; junction bases outside the gene matches: 10. The CDR3 is 16 amino acids. The CDR3 DNA follows: TGTGCCAGCAGCTCCCAAAGGGGACAGGCGTATCAGCCCCAGCATTTT. Translating gives CASSSQRGQAYQPQHF.

This clone was counted only a few times. The chain has TRBV19 and TRBJ2-3, with 8 bases lining up with TRBD1. Germline V lookup: CDR1 LNHDA, CDR2 SQIVND (reference sequence). CDR3 length equals 14 residues. V gave up 9 bases and J gave up 0 bases; unmatched junction bases: 5. CDR3 sequence: CASGRQGSTDTQYF. The CDR3 region has the DNA TGTGCCAGCGGGAGACAGGGGAGCACAGATACGCAGTATTTT.

This clone has only a few counts. V is TRBV18 and J is TRBJ2-4, with 12 bases that match TRBD2. The CDR3 sequence is 15 residues long. Trimming at V came to 2 bases and at J to 7 bases, leaving 3 bases not matched to a gene. Looked up from germline, CDR1 is KGHSH and CDR2 is LQKENI. This CDR3 reads CASSPRTSGDNIQYF. The CDR3 region has the DNA TGTGCCAGCTCACCAAGGACTAGCGGGGATAACATTCAGTACTTC.